Below are 17 T cell receptor beta chains sequenced from a single sample in a study of blood T cell repertoires in COVID-19. Repertoires were generated with immunoSEQ multiplex PCR, while TCRdb's copy carries only in-frame clones and drops some. In the table there are 45,000 to 55,000 clones, over 70% of which are singletons. The sequencing input was peripheral blood. The receptors come from a human donor in a cohort sampled during active COVID-19.

In nucleotides, the CDR3 is TGCAGTGCTCTCTACGAGCAGTACTTC. Translated: CSALYEQYF. The genes are TRBV20-1 and TRBJ2-7, with D uncertain. There are 9 residues in the CDR3. The V and J ends lost 5 bases and 3 bases respectively, with 2 bases between them. Per germline, CDR1 DFQATT and CDR2 SNEGSKA (reference sequence).

The V call is TRBV7-2, the J call TRBJ2-1; D is possibly TRBD1 (5 bases). Looked up from germline, CDR1 is SGHTA and CDR2 is FQGNSA. V lost 1 base, J lost 6 bases, and 22 bases lay in between. This CDR3 region has 18 residues. The CDR3 DNA is TGTGCCAGCAGCTTAGTTACCTTACCTAACAGGCCTGCCAATGAGCAGTTCTTC. Its translation is CASSLVTLPNRPANEQFF. The full variable domain, rest sourced from reference TRBV7-2 and TRBJ2-1, is GAGVSQSPSNKVTEKGKDVELRCDPISGHTALYWYRQSLGQGLEFLIYFQGNSAPDKSGLPSDRFSAERTGGSVSTLTIQRTQQEDSAVYLCASSLVTLPNRPANEQFFGPGTRLTVL.

The V call is TRBV6-2 or TRBV6-3, the J call TRBJ2-7; 11 positions match TRBD2. J was trimmed by 2 bases and V by 6 bases; bases with no gene match: 6. CDR1 and CDR2 (germline): MNHEY, SVGEGT. The CDR3 sequence is 15 residues long. The CDR3 loop reads CASSDNSGGAYEQYF. CDR3 bases: TGTGCCAGCAGCGACAATAGCGGGGGGGCCTACGAGCAGTACTTC.

V gene TRBV5-1 combines with J gene TRBJ2-2; unclear D gene. From germline, CDR1 is SGHRS and CDR2 YFSETQ. The CDR3 totals 15 residues. Trimming left V 0 bases short and J 1 base short, with 7 bases between. The CDR3 nucleotides are TGCGCCAGCAGCTTGGACAGAGAGAACACCGGGGAGCTGTTTTTT. Translating it yields CASSLDRENTGELFF.

This clone was counted once. The J gene is TRBJ1-1, the V gene TRBV5-1, with 7 bases lining up with TRBD1. V trimming: 4 bases; J trimming: 3 bases; junction bases outside the gene matches: 9. Germline V gene data show CDR1 as SGHRS and CDR2 as YFSETQ. The CDR3 sequence is 15 residues long. The CDR3 region is CASSPNDRAHTEAFF. As DNA, the CDR3 is TGCGCCAGCAGCCCAAACGACAGGGCTCACACTGAAGCTTTCTTT. The variable domain in full, with the rest retrieved from reference TRBV5-1 and TRBJ1-1, is KAGVTQTPRYLIKTRGQQVTLSCSPISGHRSVSWYQQTPGQGLQFLFEYFSETQRNKGNFPGRFSGRQFSNSRSEMNVSTLELGDSALYLCASSPNDRAHTEAFFGQGTRLTVV.

CDR3 loop: CASSQDWYRTSIYTQYF. CDR3 coding DNA: TGCGCCAGCAGCCAAGATTGGTACAGGACTAGCATATATACGCAGTATTTT. The chain combines TRBV4-1 with TRBJ2-3, with TRBD2 matching over 8 bases. The CDR3 is 17 amino acids. V was pared by 0 bases and J by 7 bases, with 12 bases of the junction left unmatched. Germline assignment: CDR1 MGHRA and CDR2 YSYEKL.

The V gene is TRBV5-4, the J gene TRBJ2-3, with D tentatively TRBD2 (5 bases). Germline V CDR1 and CDR2: SGHNT, YYREEE (reference sequence). This CDR3 contains 15 residues. V lost 0 bases and J 4 bases, leaving 12 bases between the germline ends. CDR3 DNA sequence: TGTGCCAGCAGCTTGGATGGGAGTTCAGCAGATACGCAGTATTTT. Translating it yields CASSLDGSSADTQYF.

This rearrangement joins TRBV6-6 to TRBJ2-1; D perhaps matches TRBD2 (7 bases). V lost 8 bases to trimming and J lost 3 bases, with 11 bases between them. This CDR3 region has 13 residues. Germline V gene sequence: CDR1 MNHNY, CDR2 SVGAGI (reference sequence). The CDR3 protein is CASGGAVYNEQFF. The CDR3 nucleotides are TGTGCCAGCGGGGGGGCCGTCTACAATGAGCAGTTCTTC.

The CDR3 loop is CASSQASNSPLHF. DNA of the CDR3: TGTGCCAGCAGCCAAGCTAGCAATTCACCCCTCCACTTT. The chain is built from TRBV3-1 (or the pseudogene TRBV3-2) and TRBJ1-6; D not certain. Germline assignment: CDR1 LGHDT and CDR2 YNNKEL (reference sequence). V was shortened by 1 base and J by 7 bases, with 5 bases between the two germline ends. The CDR3 loop spans 13 amino acids.

This clone appeared a few times. The chain combines TRBV5-1 with TRBJ1-1; D is undetermined. Per the germline V gene, CDR1 is SGHRS and CDR2 is YFSETQ. Trimming stripped 3 bases from V and 1 base from J, with 7 bases between. The CDR3 consists of 13 residues. As DNA, the CDR3 is TGCGCCAGCAGCTCTAATACGAACACTGAAGCTTTCTTT. This codes for CASSSNTNTEAFF.

This chain links TRBV7-2 with TRBJ1-5, with D unclear. Deletions cut 1 base from V and 3 bases from J, with 7 bases between. The length of the CDR3 is 14 residues. Germline loops: CDR1 SGHTA, CDR2 FQGNSA. This chain's CDR3 is CASSLGTYNQPQHF. The CDR3 coding sequence is TGTGCCAGCAGCTTAGGGACTTACAATCAGCCCCAGCATTTT.

The V and J genes are TRBV19 and TRBJ1-1; TRBD1 aligns across 8 bases. This CDR3 contains 15 residues. Germline V gives CDR1 LNHDA, CDR2 SQIVND (reference sequence). Trimming at V came to 5 bases and at J to 4 bases, leaving 9 bases not matched to a gene. The CDR3 sequence: CASSPLDRESTEAFF. CDR3 DNA: TGTGCCAGTAGTCCCTTGGACAGGGAAAGCACTGAAGCTTTCTTT.

J is TRBJ1-2 and V is TRBV7-8, with a tentative D call TRBD1 (6 bases). This CDR3 has 17 amino acids. V was pared by 0 bases and J by 4 bases, with 18 bases between. Per germline, CDR1 SGHVS and CDR2 FQNEAQ. The CDR3 DNA sequence: TGTGCCAGCAGCTTAGCGCTAGGGGGGGCGAGGGGCTATGGCTACACCTTC. Translating it yields CASSLALGGARGYGYTF.

The rearrangement joins TRBV19 to TRBJ1-1; D call uncertain. Trimming removed 3 bases from V and 3 bases from J, with 14 bases in between. The CDR3 spans 15 residues. Looked up from germline, CDR1 is LNHDA and CDR2 is SQIVND (reference sequence). The DNA of the CDR3 is TGTGCCAGTAGTATTTTTCCGACGGGAGACACTGAAGCTTTCTTT. This gives the protein CASSIFPTGDTEAFF.

This clone was found a few times. The chain recombines TRBV5-1 with TRBJ2-2, with no clear D. This CDR3 region has 15 residues. Germline lookup yields CDR1 SGHRS and CDR2 YFSETQ. V was shortened by 1 base and J by 0 bases, with 7 bases between the two germline ends. CDR3 nucleotide sequence: TGCGCCAGCAGCTTGTTGGCCGCGAACACCGGGGAGCTGTTTTTT. It specifies CASSLLAANTGELFF.

The chain joins TRBV11-1 to TRBJ2-7, with a possible D match to TRBD2 (6 bases). The CDR3 spans 13 residues. Germline V gives CDR1 SGHAT, CDR2 FQDESV (reference sequence). The V gene lost 4 bases and the J gene lost 1 base, with 8 bases spanning the gap. CDR3 nucleotides: TGTGCCAGCAGCTCGGACTATTCCTACGAGCAGTACTTC. Translated: CASSSDYSYEQYF.

The chain has TRBV14 and TRBJ2-1, with 9 bases lining up with TRBD2. The CDR3 runs to 17 residues. The V and J ends lost 3 bases and 8 bases, in that order; junction bases with no gene match: 14. In germline, CDR1 is SGHDN, CDR2 FVKESK. The CDR3 here is CASSHSLAGGPRDEQFF. CDR3 nucleotides: TGTGCCAGCAGCCATAGTTTGGCGGGGGGGCCGAGGGATGAGCAGTTCTTC.